This T cell receptor (beta chain) was captured by sequencing in a study of cytomegalovirus exposure and HLA in healthy donors. Study information: When about 400 donors were genotyped, roughly 80% of them were found to fall in the Caucasian-associated ancestry cluster.

The PCR ran on 60 Vbeta and 13 Jbeta primers. The protocol was immunoSEQ multiplex PCR, while the TCRdb copy is restricted to in-frame clones and leaves out a portion. The sample carries about 180,000 clones, 60% to 80% recorded once. A word on this clone: The antigen is not known.

Per the germline V gene, CDR1 is SNHLY and CDR2 is FYNNEI. Trimming cost V 5 bases and J 8 bases, with 18 bases left between them. The CDR3 sequence is 15 residues long. Findings and caveats of the study: Follow-up analysis later connected one missense variant in DCLRE1C with trimming of TCR beta V- and J-genes. Segments of the TCR beta V type were, in most cases, productive about 90% or about 30% of the time in an earlier analysis. Cytomegalovirus association was listed for 164 TCR beta chains.

This chain connects TRBV2 to TRBJ1-4; a possible D gene is TRBD1 (6 bases). The source is a man between 60 and 75 years old in good health and CMV-seronegative. The source material was PBMCs. In DNA form, the CDR3 reads TGTGCCAGCAGTCCGCAAGTTCGGACAGTAGAAAAACTGTTTTTT. Residues: CASSPQVRTVEKLFF.